Each of the 3 T cell receptor beta chains below was sequenced from the same sample in a study of immune heterogeneity within non-small cell lung tumors. Bulk tumor genomic DNA (about 600 ng per sample) served as template. Surgeons took several biopsies per primary tumor, spaced far apart, during surgery. Newly diagnosed with untreated non-small cell lung cancer, the patients underwent curative surgery. The TCR beta CDR3 region was amplified by multiplex PCR employing 32 V and 13 J primers. TCRdb re-called the multiplex PCR reads with MiXCR, one entry per CDR3 protein. The sample includes roughly 4,000 distinct CDR3 sequences, 27% seen only once; the top ten take more than 9%. The material sequenced was lung tumor tissue. These receptors originate from a man between 60 and 70 years old with non-small cell lung cancer.

This clonotype was observed a few times. One end of the junction does not line up with germline, which may come from a read error. The chain is built from TRBV28 and TRBJ2-5; 7 bases line up with TRBD1. This CDR3 has 14 amino acids. CDR1 MDHEN and CDR2 SYDVKM come from the germline V gene. This CDR3 is CVSSVKQGKETQYF. The DNA of the CDR3 is TGTGTCAGCAGCGTTAAACAGGGGAAAGAGACCCAGTACTTC. The whole variable domain, filled in from reference TRBV28 and TRBJ2-5, reads DVKVTQSSRYLVKRTGEKVFLECVQDMDHENMFWYRQDPGLGLRLIYFSYDVKMKEKGDIPEGYSVSREKKERFSLILESASTNQTSMYLCVSSVKQGKETQYFGPGTRLLVL.

This clonotype counts as medium-sized (0.01 to 0.1%). The chain links TRBV19 to TRBJ2-3; no definite D call. Trimming shortened V by 6 bases and J by 0 bases, and 13 bases separated the two germline ends. The CDR3 extends over 15 amino acids. Germline V gives CDR1 LNHDA, CDR2 SQIVND (reference sequence). CDR3 protein: CASSPLAASTDTQYF. The DNA for the CDR3 is TGTGCCAGTAGCCCCTTGGCGGCTAGCACAGATACGCAGTATTTT.

The rearrangement links TRBV19 to TRBJ2-2, with 10 nucleotides matching TRBD2. J lost 7 bases, V lost 10 bases, and 18 bases had no gene match. The CDR3 is made up of 17 amino acids. Germline CDR1 and CDR2: LNHDA and SQIVND (reference sequence). The DNA for the CDR3 is TGTGCCACCTCTATCATAGCGGCTAGCGGGAGAGGCGGGGAGCTGTTTTTT. Residues: CATSIIAASGRGGELFF.